This T cell receptor (beta chain) was sequenced during a study of human T cells and chemical hapten exposure. On the study more broadly: Doses of diphenylcyclopropenone went to the patients' scalps weekly throughout the approximately 25-week study. Study-level points and caveats: No shift was seen in TCRs above 1 in 1000 frequency with DPC sensitization.

From the RACE reads, TCRdb called clonotypes with MiXCR, one entry per CDR3 protein. The profile covers some 400,000 distinct CDR3 sequences, with 4% to 6% appearing a single time and just over 2.5% taken by the ten largest. CDR1 is SGHNT and CDR2 is YYREEE in the germline V gene (reference sequence). CDR3 length: 11 amino acids. V lost 4 bases and J lost 6, with 4 bases in between. On this clonotype itself: What it binds is unknown.

Time point meaning: pre-sensitization, week 0. Specified treatment: therapeutic diphenylcyclopropenone sensitization with weekly scalp DPC. Every donor had alopecia and was 18 to 70 years old; all were suitable for DPC. The sequence was collected from a woman aged 50 to 65 with alopecia areata. Some clones in this sample may be carry-over from other donors' samples. Sequenced material: whole blood, taken in connection with sensitization to the hapten diphenylcyclopropenone (DPC). The rearrangement uses TRBV5-4 and TRBJ1-4; D uncertain. The CDR3 here is CASSKDEKLFF. The CDR3 nucleotides read TGTGCCAGCAGCAAGGATGAAAAACTGTTTTTT.